The 10 T cell receptor beta chains below were found in one sample sequenced in a study of T-cell memory formation after mild COVID-19. TCRdb recomputed calls from the 5' RACE reads with MiXCR, one row per CDR3 protein. The sample has hundreds of thousands of distinct CDR3 sequences, approximately 16% seen once. The source material was PBMCs or a T cell subset sorted from them (not recorded which). The receptors originated from a man aged 18 to 35 who had mild COVID-19 (a few samples of this study predate the infection). Cell type and time point are not known.

This clonotype has only a few counts. The CDR3 coding sequence is TGTGCCAGCAGCCAGGACAGGGGCCACAATGAGCAGTTCTTC. Its protein is CASSQDRGHNEQFF. The chain combines TRBV3-1 with TRBJ2-1, with 9 positions matching TRBD1. The CDR3 has 14 residues. CDR1 and CDR2 from the germline V gene are LGHDT and YNNKEL (reference sequence). The junction had 2 bases not matched to a gene; V was cut back by 3 bases and J by 5 bases.

There are many counts of this clonotype. This rearrangement joins TRBV5-1 to TRBJ2-1; 8 bases map to TRBD1. CDR3 size: 15 residues. The V gene end was trimmed by 3 bases and the J gene end by 6 bases; junction bases not matched to a gene: 8. Per the germline V gene, CDR1 is SGHRS and CDR2 is YFSETQ. CDR3 protein: CASSSTGVEGNEQFF. CDR3 in DNA: TGCGCCAGCAGCTCGACAGGGGTTGAGGGCAATGAGCAGTTCTTC.

This clonotype has a handful of counts. The chain couples TRBV4-2 to TRBJ1-4, with D perhaps TRBD1 (5 bases). The CDR3 has 15 residues. The V end was cut by 3 bases, the J end by 2 bases, with 10 bases between. Germline loops: CDR1 LGHNA, CDR2 YNFKEQ. The CDR3 sequence: CASSHSGTTNEKLFF. DNA for the CDR3: TGTGCCAGCAGCCACTCAGGGACGACTAATGAAAAACTGTTTTTT.

In its sample, this clonotype was seen a few times. J is TRBJ1-1 and V is TRBV10-3; perhaps TRBD1 as D (5 bases). This CDR3 region has 14 residues. The germline V gene encodes CDR1 ENHRY and CDR2 SYGVKD. V gave up 3 bases and J gave up 6 bases, with 14 bases separating them. In nucleotides, the CDR3 is TGTGCCATCAGTGACTTAACGCAGGGCCCTGAAGCTTTCTTT. As protein: CAISDLTQGPEAFF.

CDR3 residues: CASSKSDRDARETQYF. As DNA, the CDR3 is TGTGCCAGCAGCAAATCGGACAGGGACGCCAGGGAGACCCAGTACTTC. The chain uses TRBV21-1 and TRBJ2-5; no DNA check was done on the table's D call, TRBD1. TRBV21-1 is assigned pseudogene status. The CDR3 runs to 16 residues.

This clonotype was seen many times. The rearrangement links TRBV7-9 to TRBJ2-5; no clear D gene. The CDR3 covers 13 residues. Germline lookup yields CDR1 SEHNR and CDR2 FQNEAQ (reference sequence). Trimming removed 5 bases at V and 2 bases at J, with 9 bases between. CDR3 DNA: TGTGCCAGCAGCATCCGGGCACAAGAGACCCAGTACTTC. It codes for CASSIRAQETQYF. The full variable domain, with the rest looked up from reference TRBV7-9 and TRBJ2-5, is DTGVSQNPRHKITKRGQNVTFRCDPISEHNRLYWYRQTLGQGPEFLTYFQNEAQLEKSRLLSDRFSAERPKGSFSTLEIQRTEQGDSAMYLCASSIRAQETQYFGPGTRLLVL.

In nucleotides, the CDR3 is TGTGCCAGCAGCGTCAGCAGGGGGAACACTGAAGCTTTCTTT. This translates into CASSVSRGNTEAFF. The rearrangement links TRBV7-8 to TRBJ1-1, with D perhaps TRBD1 (6 bases). Trimming shortened V by 5 bases and J by 1 base, and 11 bases separated the two germline ends. Germline CDR1 SGHVS, CDR2 FQNEAQ. CDR3 length equals 14 residues.

This clonotype came up a few times. The chain couples TRBV6-2 or TRBV6-3 to TRBJ1-5; no clear D gene. Germline CDR1 is MNHEY and CDR2 is SVGEGT. V shed 2 bases and J shed 5 bases, with 16 bases lying between them. The CDR3 spans 16 residues. The CDR3 region has the DNA TGTGCCAGCAGTTACCTATCCGGGTATCGGCATCAGCCCCAGCATTTT. Translation: CASSYLSGYRHQPQHF.

This clonotype was counted many times. The V gene is TRBV5-1, the J gene TRBJ2-7; TRBD1 matches 7 bases. Trimming cost V 4 bases and J 3 bases; bases outside gene matches: 7. There are 14 residues in the CDR3. From germline, CDR1 is SGHRS and CDR2 YFSETQ. The CDR3 nucleotides read TGCGCCAGCAGCCCCCGGGACAGCTACTACGAGCAGTACTTC. It translates to CASSPRDSYYEQYF.

This clonotype was seen a handful of times. V usage is TRBV4-1 and J usage is TRBJ1-1; TRBD1 is a possible D gene (5 bases). V shed 0 bases and J shed 4 bases, with 15 bases lying between them. CDR3 length: 16 residues. Germline CDR1 and CDR2: MGHRA and YSYEKL. CDR3 DNA: TGCGCCAGCAGCCAAGATCAGGGCAGGGCGACCACTGAAGCTTTCTTT. It is translated as CASSQDQGRATTEAFF.